This T cell receptor beta chain was identified in a study of response to subunit inactivated influenza vaccine. A single record per CDR3 protein comes from TCRdb applying MiXCR to the RT-PCR reads. The table lists more than 150,000 distinct CDR3 sequences, 7.5% to 10% of them singletons. Study-wide results and caveats: Only a handful of new T cells, the authors suggested, are recruited with each seasonal influenza vaccination.

On this clonotype itself: Its matching antigen is unknown.

This CDR3 is 17 amino acids long. Germline-derived CDR1 and CDR2 are SNHLY and FYNNEI. The receptor was isolated from a man aged 50 or older who received an inactivated influenza vaccine. This specimen was non-naive T cells sorted from PBMCs, taken on the day of vaccination. This chain joins TRBV2 and TRBJ2-1, with 8 bases identical to TRBD2. CDR3 DNA: TGTACCATCTCTCTCGGGGCTAGCGGGTTCAACTACAATGAGCAGTTCTTC. Amino acid sequence: CTISLGASGFNYNEQFF.